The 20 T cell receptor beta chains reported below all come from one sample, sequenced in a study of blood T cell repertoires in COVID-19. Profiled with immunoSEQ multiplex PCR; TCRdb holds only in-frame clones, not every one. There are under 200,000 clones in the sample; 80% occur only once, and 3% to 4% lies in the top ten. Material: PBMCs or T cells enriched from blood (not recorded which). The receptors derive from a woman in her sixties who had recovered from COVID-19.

CDR3: CASSPRGLYGYTF. In DNA form, the CDR3 reads TGTGCCAGCAGTCCCCGCGGGCTTTATGGCTACACCTTC. V and J are TRBV12-3 or TRBV12-4 and TRBJ1-2, with D unclear. This CDR3 has 13 amino acids. Trimming removed 5 bases from V and 5 bases from J, with 12 bases in between.

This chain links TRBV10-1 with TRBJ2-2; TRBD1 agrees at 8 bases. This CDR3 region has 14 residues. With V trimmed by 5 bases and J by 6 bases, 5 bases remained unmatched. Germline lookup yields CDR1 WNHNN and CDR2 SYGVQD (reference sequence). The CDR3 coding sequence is TGCGCCAGCAGTCTAGGGGACAGGTCCGGGGAGCTGTTTTTT. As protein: CASSLGDRSGELFF.

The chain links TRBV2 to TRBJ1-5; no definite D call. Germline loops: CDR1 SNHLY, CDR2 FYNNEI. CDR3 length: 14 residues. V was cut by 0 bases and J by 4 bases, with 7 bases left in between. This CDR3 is CASSEATDNQPQHF. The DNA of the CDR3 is TGTGCCAGCAGTGAAGCTACAGATAATCAGCCCCAGCATTTT.

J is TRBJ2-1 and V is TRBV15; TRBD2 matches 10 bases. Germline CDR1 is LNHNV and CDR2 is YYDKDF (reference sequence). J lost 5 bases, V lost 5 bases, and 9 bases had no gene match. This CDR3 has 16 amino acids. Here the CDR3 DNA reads TGTGCCACCAGCTTAGGGGCAGCGGGGGGGAACAATGAGCAGTTCTTC. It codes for CATSLGAAGGNNEQFF.

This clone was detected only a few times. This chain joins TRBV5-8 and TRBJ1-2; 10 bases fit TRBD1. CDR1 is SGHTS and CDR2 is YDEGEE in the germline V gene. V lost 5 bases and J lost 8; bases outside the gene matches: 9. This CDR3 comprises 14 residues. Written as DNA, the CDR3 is TGTGCCAGCAGATGGGGACAGGGGTCCCCCGGCTACACCTTC. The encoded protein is CASRWGQGSPGYTF. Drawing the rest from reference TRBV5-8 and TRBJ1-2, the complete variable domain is EAGVTQSPTHLIKTRGQQATLRCSPISGHTSVYWYQQALGLGLQFLLWYDEGEERNRGNFPPRFSGRQFPNYSSELNVNALELEDSALYLCASRWGQGSPGYTFGSGTRLTVV.

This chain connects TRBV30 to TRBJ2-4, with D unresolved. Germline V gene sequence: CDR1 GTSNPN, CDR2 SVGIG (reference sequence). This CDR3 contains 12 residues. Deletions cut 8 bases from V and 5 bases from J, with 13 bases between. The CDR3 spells CATPLVQNIQYF. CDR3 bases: TGTGCCACCCCTTTAGTACAAAACATTCAGTACTTC.

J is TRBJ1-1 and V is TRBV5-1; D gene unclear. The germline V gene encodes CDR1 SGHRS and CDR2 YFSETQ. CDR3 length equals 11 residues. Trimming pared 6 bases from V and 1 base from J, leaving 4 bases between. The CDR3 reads CASKRNTEAFF. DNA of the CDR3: TGCGCCAGCAAGAGGAACACTGAAGCTTTCTTT.

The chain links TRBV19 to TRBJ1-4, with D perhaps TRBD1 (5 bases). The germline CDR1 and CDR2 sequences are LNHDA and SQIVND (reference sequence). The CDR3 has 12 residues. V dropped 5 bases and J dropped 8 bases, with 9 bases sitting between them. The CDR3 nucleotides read TGTGCCAGTAGTCCCTACAGGGAAAAACTGTTTTTT. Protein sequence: CASSPYREKLFF.

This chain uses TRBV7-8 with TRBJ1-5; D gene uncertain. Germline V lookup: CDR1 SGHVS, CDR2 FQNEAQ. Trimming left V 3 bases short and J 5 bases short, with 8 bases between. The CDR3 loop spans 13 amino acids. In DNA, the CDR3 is TGTGCCAGCAGCTTCCCCGGGGATCAGCCCCAGCATTTT. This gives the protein CASSFPGDQPQHF.

CDR3: CASSVGGGVPSTDTQYF. As DNA, the CDR3 is TGTGCCAGCAGCGTAGGTGGCGGCGTTCCTAGCACAGATACGCAGTATTTT. The chain is built from TRBV9 and TRBJ2-3; no reliable D call. From germline, CDR1 is SGDLS and CDR2 YYNGEE. The CDR3 contains 17 residues. Between the trimmed V and J ends, which lost 0 bases and 0 bases, there was a span of 14 bases.

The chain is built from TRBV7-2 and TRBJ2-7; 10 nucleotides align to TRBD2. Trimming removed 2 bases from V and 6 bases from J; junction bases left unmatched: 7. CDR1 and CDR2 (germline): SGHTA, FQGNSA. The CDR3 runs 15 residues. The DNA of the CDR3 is TGTGCCAGCAGCTTAACGGAGCGGGGGGGCCCCGAGCAGTACTTC. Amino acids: CASSLTERGGPEQYF.

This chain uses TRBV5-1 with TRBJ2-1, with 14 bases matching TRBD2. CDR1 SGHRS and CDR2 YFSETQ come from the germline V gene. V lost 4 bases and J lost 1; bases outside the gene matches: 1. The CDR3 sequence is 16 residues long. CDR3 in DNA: TGCGCCAGCAGCCGGACTAGCGGGGGGTCCTACAATGAGCAGTTCTTC. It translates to CASSRTSGGSYNEQFF.

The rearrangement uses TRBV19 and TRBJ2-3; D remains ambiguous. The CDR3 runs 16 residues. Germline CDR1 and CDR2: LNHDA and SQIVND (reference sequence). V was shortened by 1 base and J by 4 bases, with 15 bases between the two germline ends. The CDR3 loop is CASSIGRFPPPDTQYF. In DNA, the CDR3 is TGTGCCAGTAGTATAGGTCGGTTCCCCCCCCCAGATACGCAGTATTTT.

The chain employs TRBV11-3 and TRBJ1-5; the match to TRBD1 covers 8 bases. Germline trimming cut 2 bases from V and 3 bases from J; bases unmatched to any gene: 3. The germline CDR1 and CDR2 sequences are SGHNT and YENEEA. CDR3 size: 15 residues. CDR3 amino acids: CASSLRGQDNQPQHF. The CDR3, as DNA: TGTGCCAGCAGCTTAAGGGGACAGGACAATCAGCCCCAGCATTTT. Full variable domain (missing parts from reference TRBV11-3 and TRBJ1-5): EAGVVQSPRYKIIEKKQPVAFWCNPISGHNTLYWYLQNLGQGPELLIRYENEEAVDDSQLPKDRFSAERLKGVDSTLKIQPAELGDSAVYLCASSLRGQDNQPQHFGDGTRLSIL.

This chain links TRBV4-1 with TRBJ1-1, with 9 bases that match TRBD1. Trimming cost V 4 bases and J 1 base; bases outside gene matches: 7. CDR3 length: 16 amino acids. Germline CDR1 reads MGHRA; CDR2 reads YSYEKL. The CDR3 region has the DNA TGCGCCAGCAGCCCGACACTGGACAGGGGGAACACTGAAGCTTTCTTT. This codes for CASSPTLDRGNTEAFF.

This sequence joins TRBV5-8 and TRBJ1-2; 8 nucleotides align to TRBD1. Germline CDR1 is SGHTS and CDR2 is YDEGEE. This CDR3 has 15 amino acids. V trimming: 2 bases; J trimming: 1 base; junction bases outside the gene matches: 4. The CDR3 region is CASSFDRGFNYGYTF. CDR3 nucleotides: TGTGCCAGCAGCTTCGACAGGGGCTTTAACTATGGCTACACCTTC.

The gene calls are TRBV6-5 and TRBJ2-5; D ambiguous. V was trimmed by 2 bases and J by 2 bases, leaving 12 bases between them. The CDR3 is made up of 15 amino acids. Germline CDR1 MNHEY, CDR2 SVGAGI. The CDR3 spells CASSYGLHMQETQYF. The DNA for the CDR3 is TGTGCCAGCAGTTACGGGCTACACATGCAAGAGACCCAGTACTTC.

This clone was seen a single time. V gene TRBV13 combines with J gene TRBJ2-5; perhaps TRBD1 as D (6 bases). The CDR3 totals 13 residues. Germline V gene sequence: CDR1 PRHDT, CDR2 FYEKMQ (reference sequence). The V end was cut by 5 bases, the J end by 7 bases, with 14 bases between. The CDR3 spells CASSPTQGWTQYF. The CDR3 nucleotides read TGTGCCAGCAGCCCCACTCAGGGGTGGACCCAGTACTTC.

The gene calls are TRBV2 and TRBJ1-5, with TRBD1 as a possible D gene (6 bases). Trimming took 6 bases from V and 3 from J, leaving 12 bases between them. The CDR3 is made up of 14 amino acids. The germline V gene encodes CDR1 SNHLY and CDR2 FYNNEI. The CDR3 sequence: CASRPNRDNQPQHF. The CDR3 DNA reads TGTGCCAGCAGACCTAACAGGGACAATCAGCCCCAGCATTTT. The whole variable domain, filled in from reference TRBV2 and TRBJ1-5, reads EPEVTQTPSHQVTQMGQEVILRCVPISNHLYFYWYRQILGQKVEFLVSFYNNEISEKSEIFDDQFSVERPDGSNFTLKIRSTKLEDSAMYFCASRPNRDNQPQHFGDGTRLSIL.

CDR3 sequence reads: CASSPGLGSYNEQFF. Written as DNA, the CDR3 is TGTGCCAGCAGCCCTGGACTAGGTAGCTACAATGAGCAGTTCTTC. The gene calls are TRBV7-3 and TRBJ2-1; 7 bases agree with TRBD2. CDR3 size: 15 residues. V lost 5 bases, J lost 3 bases, and 7 bases stayed unmatched. CDR1 and CDR2 from the germline V gene are SGHTA and FQGTGA.